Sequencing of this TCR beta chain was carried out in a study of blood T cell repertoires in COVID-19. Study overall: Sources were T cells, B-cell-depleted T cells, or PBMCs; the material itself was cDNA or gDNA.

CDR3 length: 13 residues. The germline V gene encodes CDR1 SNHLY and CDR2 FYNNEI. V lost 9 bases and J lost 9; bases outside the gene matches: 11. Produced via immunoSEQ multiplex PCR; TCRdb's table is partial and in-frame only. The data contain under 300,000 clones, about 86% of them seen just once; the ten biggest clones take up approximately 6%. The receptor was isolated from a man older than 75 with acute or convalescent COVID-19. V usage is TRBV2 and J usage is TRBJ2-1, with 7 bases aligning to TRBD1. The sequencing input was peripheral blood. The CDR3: CASSLQGVSEQFF. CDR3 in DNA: TGTGCCAGTTCATTGCAGGGGGTAAGTGAGCAGTTCTTC.